This T cell receptor beta chain stems from a study of blood T cell repertoires in COVID-19. On the study more broadly: PBMCs, B-cell-depleted T cells, or T cells provided the cDNA or gDNA that made up the material.

Original handling: Amplification from reference gene primers served as the basis for estimated nucleated cell counts. TCRdb's copy holds only in-frame clones and misses some; the assay was immunoSEQ multiplex PCR. V, J and clone size derive from that table, while D and trimming were established from the DNA sequence. Of 200,000 to 250,000 clones listed, 70% to 85% are singletons. This CDR3 region has 14 residues. Trimming cost V 4 bases and J 3 bases, with 10 bases left between them. Per the germline V gene, CDR1 is SGHNT and CDR2 is YYREEE (reference sequence). The Seattle site enrolled patients during active infection and followed them longitudinally.

The V and J genes are TRBV5-4 and TRBJ1-4; D is unclear. The sequenced sample consisted of peripheral blood. This sequence originates from a woman of 80 years or more with COVID-19, enrolled during active disease. This CDR3 reads CASSGGRANEKLFF. CDR3 nucleotides: TGTGCCAGCAGCGGCGGGAGGGCTAATGAAAAACTGTTTTTT.